These 24 T cell receptor beta chains were all obtained from the same sample, sequenced in a study of blood T cell repertoires in COVID-19. Clones were read by immunoSEQ multiplex PCR, and TCRdb kept only the in-frame ones, dropping some. This table holds tens of thousands of clones, 86% found once. The material sequenced was peripheral blood. The receptors were sampled from a human donor with active COVID-19. The donor label of this sample is uncertain.

CDR3 nucleotide sequence: TGTGCCAGCAGCTTGAACGTGCGGGATCTGAATGGCTACACCTTC. Translated: CASSLNVRDLNGYTF. The chain has TRBV5-6 and TRBJ1-2; no firm D call. Trimming shortened V by 1 base and J by 6 bases, and 16 bases separated the two germline ends. Germline CDR1 is SGHDT and CDR2 is YYEEEE. This CDR3 is built from 15 residues.

This sequence joins TRBV18 and TRBJ2-3, with a possible D match to TRBD2 (5 bases). CDR3 size: 12 residues. Germline V gene data show CDR1 as KGHSH and CDR2 as LQKENI. V was shortened by 3 bases and J by 5 bases, with 6 bases between the two germline ends. CDR3 in DNA: TGTGCCAGCTCACCCGAGGGAGATACGCAGTATTTT. Protein sequence: CASSPEGDTQYF. The full variable domain, completed using reference TRBV18 and TRBJ2-3, is NAGVMQNPRHLVRRRGQEARLRCSPMKGHSHVYWYRQLPEEGLKFMVYLQKENIIDESGMPKERFSAEFPKEGPSILRIQQVVRGDSAAYFCASSPEGDTQYFGPGTRLTVL.

This chain uses TRBV11-3 with TRBJ2-7, with 15 bases fitting TRBD2. The CDR3 spans 19 residues. J was trimmed by 3 bases and V by 0 bases; bases with no gene match: 9. Per germline, CDR1 SGHNT and CDR2 YENEEA. CDR3 residues: CASSLDRRTSGRGHYEQYF. The DNA for the CDR3 is TGTGCCAGCAGCTTAGATCGTAGGACTAGCGGGAGGGGGCACTACGAGCAGTACTTC.

This chain links TRBV30 with TRBJ2-7; TRBD1 matches 8 bases. V gave up 2 bases and J gave up 4 bases; unmatched junction bases: 10. The CDR3 has 15 residues. Germline V gives CDR1 GTSNPN, CDR2 SVGIG (reference sequence). CDR3 loop: CAWSPPGTGPYEQYF. In DNA form, the CDR3 reads TGTGCCTGGAGTCCTCCCGGGACAGGCCCGTACGAGCAGTACTTC.

Comment on this clone: The junction differs from germline at one of its ends, possibly a read error. The rearrangement uses TRBV23-1 and TRBJ2-7, with D perhaps TRBD2 (5 bases). TRBV23-1 is labeled an ORF, and its function is uncertain. The CDR3 has 15 residues. CDR3 DNA sequence: TGCGCCAGCAGCCAATCTTCGGGATTCTTCTACGAGCAGTACTTC. Translation: CASSQSSGFFYEQYF.

The chain carries TRBV4-2 and TRBJ1-2, with 7 bases matching TRBD1. From germline, CDR1 is LGHNA and CDR2 YNFKEQ. The CDR3 is 14 amino acids. Unmatched junction bases numbered 5, after V lost 4 bases and J lost 3 bases. The CDR3 DNA is TGTGCCAGCAGCCTCACAGGGGATGACTATGGCTACACCTTC. Protein: CASSLTGDDYGYTF.

CDR3 residues: CASSLSVNTEAFF. CDR3 bases: TGTGCCAGCAGCTTGTCTGTGAACACTGAAGCTTTCTTT. The rearrangement uses TRBV5-4 and TRBJ1-1; D gene ambiguous. This CDR3 has 13 residues. CDR1 and CDR2 from the germline V gene are SGHNT and YYREEE (reference sequence). V gave up 1 base and J gave up 0 bases, with 4 bases separating them.

This chain uses TRBV30 with TRBJ2-3; D is unclear. The V end lost 5 bases, the J end lost 2 bases, and 11 bases lay between the germline ends. The CDR3 sequence is 13 residues long. Germline V gene sequence: CDR1 GTSNPN, CDR2 SVGIG (reference sequence). In nucleotides, the CDR3 is TGTGCCTGGCAATTGGCCCTCACAGATACGCAGTATTTT. Translating gives CAWQLALTDTQYF.

The gene calls are TRBV11-2 and TRBJ1-2; possible D gene TRBD1, 5 bases. CDR1 is SGHAT, CDR2 FQNNGV, per germline. V lost 2 bases, J lost 3 bases, and 13 bases lay in between. This CDR3 has 15 residues. The CDR3, as DNA: TGTGCCAGCAGCTTACATTCAGGGAAAGACTATGGCTACACCTTC. It translates to CASSLHSGKDYGYTF. Together with reference TRBV11-2 and TRBJ1-2, the CDR3 gives the full variable domain: EAGVAQSPRYKIIEKRQSVAFWCNPISGHATLYWYQQILGQGPKLLIQFQNNGVVDDSQLPKDRFSAERLKGVDSTLKIQPAKLEDSAVYLCASSLHSGKDYGYTFGSGTRLTVV.

This clone has only one observation. The V gene is TRBV25-1, the J gene TRBJ2-1, with D tentatively TRBD2 (6 bases). This CDR3 comprises 13 residues. V was shortened by 0 bases and J by 8 bases, with 8 bases between the two germline ends. Germline values: CDR1 MGHDK, CDR2 SYGVNS. The CDR3 nucleotides read TGTGCCAGCAGTGAATACGGGAGCGATGAGCAGTTCTTC. As protein: CASSEYGSDEQFF.

A note on this clone: Other DNA sequences in the sample encode the same CDR3. This sequence joins TRBV3-1 (or the pseudogene TRBV3-2) and TRBJ2-7; D is perhaps TRBD1 (6 bases). Germline assignment: CDR1 LGHDT and CDR2 YNNKEL (reference sequence). The CDR3 totals 14 residues. V was clipped by 1 base and J by 0 bases, with 7 bases between them. The CDR3 DNA follows: TGTGCCAGCAGCCAAGGGACAGACTCCTACGAGCAGTACTTC. Translated: CASSQGTDSYEQYF.

This sequence joins TRBV5-4 and TRBJ2-6; tentative D call: TRBD1 (5 bases). V lost 4 bases and J lost 0, with 20 bases in between. The V gene's germline CDR1 is SGHNT and CDR2 YYREEE (reference sequence). This CDR3 has 19 residues. CDR3: CASSHGGAAVYSGANVLTF. DNA for the CDR3: TGTGCCAGCAGCCACGGTGGGGCAGCCGTATACTCTGGGGCCAACGTCCTGACTTTC.

CDR3 nucleotide sequence: TGTGCCAGCAGCTTGGCCAGGGGAACCACCGGGGAGCTGTTTTTT. Translated, it gives CASSLARGTTGELFF. The gene calls are TRBV5-4 and TRBJ2-2; weak D call: TRBD1 (6 bases). The CDR3 contains 15 residues. Trimming took off 0 bases at V and 4 bases at J, with 10 bases between the two ends. Germline V lookup: CDR1 SGHNT, CDR2 YYREEE (reference sequence).

This chain links TRBV5-4 with TRBJ2-2; 7 bases agree with TRBD1. The CDR3 sequence is 15 residues long. V lost 4 bases and J lost 3; bases outside the gene matches: 6. Germline CDR1 is SGHNT and CDR2 is YYREEE (reference sequence). The CDR3: CASSAGTAYTGELFF. For the CDR3, the DNA is TGTGCCAGCAGCGCCGGGACAGCTTACACCGGGGAGCTGTTTTTT.

This sequence joins TRBV6-6 and TRBJ2-7, with D maybe TRBD2 (5 bases). Germline V CDR1 and CDR2: MNHNY, SVGAGI (reference sequence). V was pared by 5 bases and J by 2 bases, with 7 bases between. CDR3 size: 12 residues. CDR3 residues: CASSGGAYEQYF. DNA for the CDR3: TGTGCCAGCAGTGGAGGCGCCTACGAGCAGTACTTC.

V is TRBV5-4 and J is TRBJ2-7, with 7 positions matching TRBD2. Trimming removed 4 bases from V and 6 bases from J; junction bases left unmatched: 4. CDR1 SGHNT and CDR2 YYREEE come from the germline V gene (reference sequence). CDR3 length: 12 residues. The CDR3, as DNA: TGTGCCAGCAGCCCGCCGGGGGGCGAGCAGTACTTC. Translation gives CASSPPGGEQYF.

This chain uses TRBV7-8 with TRBJ1-5; 9 bases line up with TRBD1. CDR1 SGHVS and CDR2 FQNEAQ come from the germline V gene. Trimming at V came to 5 bases and at J to 3 bases, leaving 14 bases not matched to a gene. This CDR3 spans 18 amino acids. For the CDR3, the DNA is TGTGCCAGCAGCCGAACCGCCTCCGGGACAGGGTACAATCAGCCCCAGCATTTT. It codes for CASSRTASGTGYNQPQHF.

The chain carries TRBV5-8 and TRBJ2-1; a possible D gene is TRBD2 (7 bases). V gave up 4 bases and J gave up 3 bases, with 20 bases separating them. Per the germline V gene, CDR1 is SGHTS and CDR2 is YDEGEE. This CDR3 comprises 17 residues. CDR3 in amino acids: CASSRAGLADSYNEQFF. CDR3 nucleotide sequence: TGTGCCAGCAGCCGGGCGGGCCTAGCGGACAGCTACAATGAGCAGTTCTTC.

The chain employs TRBV3-1 (or the pseudogene TRBV3-2) and TRBJ2-3; no definite D call. Trimming cost V 3 bases and J 0 bases, with 10 bases left between them. This CDR3 contains 15 residues. CDR1 and CDR2 from the germline V gene are LGHDT and YNNKEL (reference sequence). CDR3 sequence (DNA): TGTGCCAGCAGCCATCTTCCTTATAGCACAGATACGCAGTATTTT. This gives the protein CASSHLPYSTDTQYF.

This chain's CDR3 is CSAGRGLLGGNEQFF. CDR3 bases: TGCAGCGCCGGACGGGGACTCCTGGGGGGGAATGAGCAGTTCTTC. The chain uses TRBV29-1 and TRBJ2-1; TRBD2 matches 7 bases. V shed 7 bases and J 7 bases; nucleotides not matched to a gene: 16. This CDR3 has 15 residues. Germline loops: CDR1 SQVTM, CDR2 ANQGSEA.

This chain joins TRBV7-9 and TRBJ2-1; possibly TRBD2 for D (6 bases). Trimming stripped 5 bases from V and 0 bases from J, with 14 bases between. Germline V gene data show CDR1 as SEHNR and CDR2 as FQNEAQ (reference sequence). CDR3 size: 16 residues. The CDR3 loop is CASSGFGGSSYNEQFF. The CDR3 DNA reads TGTGCCAGCAGCGGGTTCGGGGGTTCCTCCTACAATGAGCAGTTCTTC.

This chain joins TRBV16 and TRBJ1-6; D remains ambiguous. V was clipped by 2 bases and J by 10 bases, with 9 bases between them. The CDR3 is 13 residues long. Germline CDR1 reads KGHSY; CDR2 reads FQNENV. The CDR3 spells CASSQREGSPLHF. As DNA, the CDR3 is TGTGCCAGCAGCCAACGCGAGGGCTCACCCCTCCACTTT.

In nucleotides, the CDR3 is TGTGCCAGCAGCCCAGGGACTAGCGGGGTTGCGTTGAATGAGCAGTTCTTC. This codes for CASSPGTSGVALNEQFF. The gene calls are TRBV9 and TRBJ2-1; 13 bases map to TRBD2. Germline CDR1 reads SGDLS; CDR2 reads YYNGEE. The junction had 11 bases not matched to a gene; V was cut back by 4 bases and J by 7 bases. The CDR3 is made up of 17 amino acids.

The chain joins TRBV9 to TRBJ1-1, with 9 nucleotides matching TRBD1. This CDR3 contains 14 residues. V gave up 4 bases and J gave up 4 bases; unmatched junction bases: 5. Germline CDR1 SGDLS, CDR2 YYNGEE. The CDR3 sequence is CASSKQGASTEAFF. CDR3 nucleotides: TGTGCCAGCAGCAAACAGGGGGCTAGCACTGAAGCTTTCTTT.